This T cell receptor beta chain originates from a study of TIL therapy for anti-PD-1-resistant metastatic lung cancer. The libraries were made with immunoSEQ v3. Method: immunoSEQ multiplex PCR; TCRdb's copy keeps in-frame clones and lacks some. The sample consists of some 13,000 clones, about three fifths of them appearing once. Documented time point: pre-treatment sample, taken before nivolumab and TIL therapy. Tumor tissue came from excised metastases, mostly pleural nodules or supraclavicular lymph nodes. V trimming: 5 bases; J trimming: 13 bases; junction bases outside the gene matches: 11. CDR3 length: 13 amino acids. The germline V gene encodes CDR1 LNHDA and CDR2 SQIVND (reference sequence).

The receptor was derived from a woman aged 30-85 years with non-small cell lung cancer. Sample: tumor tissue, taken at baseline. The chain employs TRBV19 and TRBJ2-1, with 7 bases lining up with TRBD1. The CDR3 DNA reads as TGTGCCAGTAGTGCCCGTGGACAGGCCCTTCAGTTCTTC. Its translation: CASSARGQALQFF.